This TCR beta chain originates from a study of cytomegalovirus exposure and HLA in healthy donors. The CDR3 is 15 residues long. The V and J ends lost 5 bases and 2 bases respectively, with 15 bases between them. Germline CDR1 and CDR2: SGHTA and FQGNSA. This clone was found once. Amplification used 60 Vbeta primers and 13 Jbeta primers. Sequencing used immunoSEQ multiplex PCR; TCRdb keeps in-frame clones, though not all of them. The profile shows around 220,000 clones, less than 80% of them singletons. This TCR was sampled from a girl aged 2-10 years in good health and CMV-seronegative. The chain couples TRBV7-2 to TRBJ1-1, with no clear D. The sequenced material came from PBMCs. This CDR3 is CASSRRGASNTEAFF. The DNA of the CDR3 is TGTGCCAGCAGCCGTAGAGGAGCCAGCAACACTGAAGCTTTCTTT.